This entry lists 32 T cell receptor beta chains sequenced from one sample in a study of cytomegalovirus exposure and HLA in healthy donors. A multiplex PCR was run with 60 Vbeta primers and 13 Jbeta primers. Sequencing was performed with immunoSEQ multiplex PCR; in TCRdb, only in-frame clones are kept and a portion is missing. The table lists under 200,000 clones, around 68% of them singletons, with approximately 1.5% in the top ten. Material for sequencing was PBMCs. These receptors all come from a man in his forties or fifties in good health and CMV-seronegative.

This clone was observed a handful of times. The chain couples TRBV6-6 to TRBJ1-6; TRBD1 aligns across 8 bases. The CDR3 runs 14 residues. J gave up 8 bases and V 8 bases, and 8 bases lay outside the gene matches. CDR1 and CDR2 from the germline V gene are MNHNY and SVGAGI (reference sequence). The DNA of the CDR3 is TGTGCCAGCCTGATTGGACAGGGAGATTCACCCCTCCACTTT. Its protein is CASLIGQGDSPLHF.

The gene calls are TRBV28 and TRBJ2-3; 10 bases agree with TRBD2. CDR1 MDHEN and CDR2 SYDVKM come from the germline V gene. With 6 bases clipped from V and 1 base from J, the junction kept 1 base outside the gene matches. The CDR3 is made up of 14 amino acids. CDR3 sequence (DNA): TGTGCCAGCAGGCTAGCGGGGGGCACAGATACGCAGTATTTT. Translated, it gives CASRLAGGTDTQYF.

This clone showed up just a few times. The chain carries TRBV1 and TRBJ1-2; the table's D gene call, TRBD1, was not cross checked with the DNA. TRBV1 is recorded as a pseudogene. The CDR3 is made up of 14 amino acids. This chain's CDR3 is CTSIRDRGLHGYTF. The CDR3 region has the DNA TGCACCAGCATACGGGACAGGGGGCTCCATGGCTACACCTTC.

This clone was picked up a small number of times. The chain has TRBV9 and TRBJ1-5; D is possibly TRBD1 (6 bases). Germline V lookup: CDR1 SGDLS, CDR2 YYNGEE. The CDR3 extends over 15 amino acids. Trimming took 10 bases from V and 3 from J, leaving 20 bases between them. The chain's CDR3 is CAVIRDNGNNQPQHF. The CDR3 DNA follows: TGTGCCGTAATAAGGGACAACGGGAACAATCAGCCCCAGCATTTT. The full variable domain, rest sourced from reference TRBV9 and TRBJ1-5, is DSGVTQTPKHLITATGQRVTLRCSPRSGDLSVYWYQQSLDQGLQFLIQYYNGEERAKGNILERFSAQQFPDLHSELNLSSLELGDSALYFCAVIRDNGNNQPQHFGDGTRLSIL.

In DNA form, the CDR3 reads TGTGCCAGCAGCTTGGCTAGCGGGGGAGCTTACAATGAGCAGTTCTTC. This sequence encodes CASSLASGGAYNEQFF. The chain carries TRBV5-6 and TRBJ2-1, with TRBD2 matching 10 bases. The CDR3 contains 16 residues. From germline, CDR1 is SGHDT and CDR2 YYEEEE. V shed 0 bases and J 4 bases; nucleotides not matched to a gene: 4. The full variable domain, completed using reference TRBV5-6 and TRBJ2-1, is DAGVTQSPTHLIKTRGQQVTLRCSPKSGHDTVSWYQQALGQGPQFIFQYYEEEERQRGNFPDRFSGHQFPNYSSELNVNALLLGDSALYLCASSLASGGAYNEQFFGPGTRLTVL.

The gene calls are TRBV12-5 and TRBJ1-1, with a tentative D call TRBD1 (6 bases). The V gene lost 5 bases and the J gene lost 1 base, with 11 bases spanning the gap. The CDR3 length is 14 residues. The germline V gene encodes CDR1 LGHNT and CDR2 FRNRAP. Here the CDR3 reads CASGRWGQNTEAFF. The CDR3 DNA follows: TGTGCTAGTGGTCGGTGGGGACAGAACACTGAAGCTTTCTTT.

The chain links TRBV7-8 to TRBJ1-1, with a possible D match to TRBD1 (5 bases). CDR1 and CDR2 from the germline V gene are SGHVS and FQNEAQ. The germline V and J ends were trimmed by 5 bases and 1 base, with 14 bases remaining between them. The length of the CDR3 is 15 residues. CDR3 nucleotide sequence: TGTGCCAGCAGCCCCCCGCGGGGCGGGAACACTGAAGCTTTCTTT. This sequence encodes CASSPPRGGNTEAFF.

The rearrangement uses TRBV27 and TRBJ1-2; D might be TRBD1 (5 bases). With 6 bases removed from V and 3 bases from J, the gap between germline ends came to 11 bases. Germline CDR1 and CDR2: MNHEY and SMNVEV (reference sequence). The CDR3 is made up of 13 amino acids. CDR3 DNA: TGTGCCAGCAGAGATGACAGAGACTATGGCTACACCTTC. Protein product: CASRDDRDYGYTF.

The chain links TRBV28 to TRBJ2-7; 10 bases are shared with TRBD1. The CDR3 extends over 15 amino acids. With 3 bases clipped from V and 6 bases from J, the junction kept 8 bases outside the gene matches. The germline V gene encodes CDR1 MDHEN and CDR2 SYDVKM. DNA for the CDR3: TGTGCCAGCAGTTTCCAGACAGGGGGCTCGTCCGAGCAGTACTTC. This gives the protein CASSFQTGGSSEQYF.

The CDR3 protein is CASSITGTGNEKLFF. In nucleotides, the CDR3 is TGTGCCAGCAGCATTACCGGGACAGGGAATGAAAAACTGTTTTTT. The chain is built from TRBV28 and TRBJ1-4; 9 bases align to TRBD1. Trimming removed 6 bases from V and 5 bases from J; junction bases left unmatched: 7. CDR3 length equals 15 residues. Per the germline V gene, CDR1 is MDHEN and CDR2 is SYDVKM.

The DNA for the CDR3 is TGTGCCAGCAGCTTAGCCATCAGGGGTCGGGAAAAACTGTTTTTT. This encodes CASSLAIRGREKLFF. V gene TRBV7-6 combines with J gene TRBJ1-4, with TRBD1 as a possible D gene (6 bases). From germline, CDR1 is SGHVS and CDR2 FNYEAQ. This CDR3 is 15 amino acids long. Trimming left V 0 bases short and J 8 bases short, with 13 bases between. Full variable domain (remainder filled in from reference TRBV7-6 and TRBJ1-4): GAGVSQSPRYKVTKRGQDVALRCDPISGHVSLYWYRQALGQGPEFLTYFNYEAQQDKSGLPNDRFSAERPEGSISTLTIQRTEQRDSAMYRCASSLAIRGREKLFFGSGTQLSVL.

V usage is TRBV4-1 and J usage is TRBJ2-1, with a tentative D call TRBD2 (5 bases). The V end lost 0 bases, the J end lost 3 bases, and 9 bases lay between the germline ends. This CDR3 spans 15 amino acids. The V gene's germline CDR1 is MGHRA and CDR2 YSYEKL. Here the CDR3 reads CASSQEWRNYNEQFF. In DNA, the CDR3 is TGCGCCAGCAGCCAAGAATGGAGGAACTACAATGAGCAGTTCTTC.

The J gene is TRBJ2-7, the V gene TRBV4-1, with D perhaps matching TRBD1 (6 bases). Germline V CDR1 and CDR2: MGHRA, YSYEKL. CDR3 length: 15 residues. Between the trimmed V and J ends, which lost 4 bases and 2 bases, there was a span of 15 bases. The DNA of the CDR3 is TGCGCCAGCAGCCGATCCCGGGACACTACCTACGAGCAGTACTTC. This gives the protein CASSRSRDTTYEQYF.

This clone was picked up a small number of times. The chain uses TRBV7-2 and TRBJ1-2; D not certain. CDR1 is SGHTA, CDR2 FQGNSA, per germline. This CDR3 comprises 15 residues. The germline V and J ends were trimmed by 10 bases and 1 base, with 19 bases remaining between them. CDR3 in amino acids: CANLPPSRINYGYTF. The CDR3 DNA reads TGTGCCAACCTCCCCCCGAGCAGGATTAACTATGGCTACACCTTC. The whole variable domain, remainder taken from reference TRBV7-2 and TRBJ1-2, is GAGVSQSPSNKVTEKGKDVELRCDPISGHTALYWYRQSLGQGLEFLIYFQGNSAPDKSGLPSDRFSAERTGGSVSTLTIQRTQQEDSAVYLCANLPPSRINYGYTFGSGTRLTVV.

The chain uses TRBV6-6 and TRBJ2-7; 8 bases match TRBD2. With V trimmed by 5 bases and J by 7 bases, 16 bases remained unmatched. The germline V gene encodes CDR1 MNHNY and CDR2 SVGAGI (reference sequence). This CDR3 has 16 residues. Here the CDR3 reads CASSAGDRGGLEEQYF. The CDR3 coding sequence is TGTGCCAGCAGTGCGGGAGATCGGGGGGGCCTGGAAGAGCAGTACTTC.

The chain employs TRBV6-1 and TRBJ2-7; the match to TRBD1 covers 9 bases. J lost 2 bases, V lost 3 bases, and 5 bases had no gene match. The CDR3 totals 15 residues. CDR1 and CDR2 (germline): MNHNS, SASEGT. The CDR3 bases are TGTGCCAGCAGTGAGGCATGGACAGGGGCCTACGAGCAGTACTTC. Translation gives CASSEAWTGAYEQYF.

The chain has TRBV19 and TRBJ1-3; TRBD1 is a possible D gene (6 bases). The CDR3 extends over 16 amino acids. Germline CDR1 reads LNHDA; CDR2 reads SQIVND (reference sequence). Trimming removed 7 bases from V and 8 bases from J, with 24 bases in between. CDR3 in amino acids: CASTLSSVARGDTIYF. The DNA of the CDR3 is TGTGCCAGTACCTTATCCTCCGTAGCCAGGGGAGACACCATATATTTT.

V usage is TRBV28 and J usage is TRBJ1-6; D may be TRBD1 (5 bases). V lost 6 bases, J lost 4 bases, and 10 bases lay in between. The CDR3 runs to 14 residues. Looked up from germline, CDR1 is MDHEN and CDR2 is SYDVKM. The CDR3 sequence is CASRSTGYNSPLHF. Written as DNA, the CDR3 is TGTGCCAGCAGATCTACAGGATATAATTCACCCCTCCACTTT. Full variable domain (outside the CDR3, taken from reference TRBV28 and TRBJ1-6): DVKVTQSSRYLVKRTGEKVFLECVQDMDHENMFWYRQDPGLGLRLIYFSYDVKMKEKGDIPEGYSVSREKKERFSLILESASTNQTSMYLCASRSTGYNSPLHFGNGTRLTVT.

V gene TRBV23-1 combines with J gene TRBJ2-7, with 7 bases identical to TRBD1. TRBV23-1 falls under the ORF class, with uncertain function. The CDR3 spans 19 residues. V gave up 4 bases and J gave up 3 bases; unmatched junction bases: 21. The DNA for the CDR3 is TGCGCCAGCAGTCCCAATAGAAAGACAGGGCCCTGGGGTCTCTACGAGCAGTACTTC. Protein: CASSPNRKTGPWGLYEQYF.

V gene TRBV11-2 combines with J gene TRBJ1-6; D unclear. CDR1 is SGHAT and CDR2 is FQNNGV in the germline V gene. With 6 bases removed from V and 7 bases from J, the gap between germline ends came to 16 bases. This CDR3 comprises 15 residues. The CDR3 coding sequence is TGTGCCAGCAGTCCTCTCTCAAGGGAGAATTCACCCCTCCACTTT. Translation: CASSPLSRENSPLHF.

The CDR3 loop reads CASSPMDRGANYGYTF. CDR3 DNA: TGTGCCAGCAGTCCGATGGACAGGGGGGCTAACTATGGCTACACCTTC. V is TRBV27 and J is TRBJ1-2; 10 positions match TRBD1. This CDR3 has 16 residues. V dropped 5 bases and J dropped 0; count of bases not matched to a gene: 6. From germline, CDR1 is MNHEY and CDR2 SMNVEV (reference sequence).

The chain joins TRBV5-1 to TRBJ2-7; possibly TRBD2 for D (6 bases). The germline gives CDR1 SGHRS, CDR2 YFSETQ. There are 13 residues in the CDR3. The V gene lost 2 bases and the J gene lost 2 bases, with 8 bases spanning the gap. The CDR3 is CASSFSSAYEQYF. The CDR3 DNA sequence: TGCGCCAGCAGCTTTTCTAGCGCCTACGAGCAGTACTTC. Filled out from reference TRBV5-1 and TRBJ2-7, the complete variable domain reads KAGVTQTPRYLIKTRGQQVTLSCSPISGHRSVSWYQQTPGQGLQFLFEYFSETQRNKGNFPGRFSGRQFSNSRSEMNVSTLELGDSALYLCASSFSSAYEQYFGPGTRLTVT.

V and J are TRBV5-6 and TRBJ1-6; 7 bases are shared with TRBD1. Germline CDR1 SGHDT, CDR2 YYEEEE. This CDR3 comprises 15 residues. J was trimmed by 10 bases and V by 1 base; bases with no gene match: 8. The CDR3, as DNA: TGTGCCAGCAGCTTGTTGACAGGGACACGATCACCCCTCCACTTT. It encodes CASSLLTGTRSPLHF.

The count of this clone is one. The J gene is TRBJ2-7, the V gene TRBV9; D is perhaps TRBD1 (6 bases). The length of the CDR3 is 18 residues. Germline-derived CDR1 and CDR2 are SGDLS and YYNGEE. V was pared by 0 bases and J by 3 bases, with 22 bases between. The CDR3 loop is CASSVGGRGSRWGYEQYF. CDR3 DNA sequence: TGTGCCAGCAGCGTAGGTGGTAGGGGGAGCCGTTGGGGCTACGAGCAGTACTTC.

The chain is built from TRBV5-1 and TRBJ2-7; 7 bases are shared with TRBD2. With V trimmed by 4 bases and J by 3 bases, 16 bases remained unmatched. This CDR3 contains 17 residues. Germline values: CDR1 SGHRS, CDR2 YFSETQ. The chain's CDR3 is CASSAGDGVGWFYEQYF. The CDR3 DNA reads TGCGCCAGCAGCGCGGGGGACGGGGTGGGCTGGTTCTACGAGCAGTACTTC. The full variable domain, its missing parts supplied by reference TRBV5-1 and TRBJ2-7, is KAGVTQTPRYLIKTRGQQVTLSCSPISGHRSVSWYQQTPGQGLQFLFEYFSETQRNKGNFPGRFSGRQFSNSRSEMNVSTLELGDSALYLCASSAGDGVGWFYEQYFGPGTRLTVT.

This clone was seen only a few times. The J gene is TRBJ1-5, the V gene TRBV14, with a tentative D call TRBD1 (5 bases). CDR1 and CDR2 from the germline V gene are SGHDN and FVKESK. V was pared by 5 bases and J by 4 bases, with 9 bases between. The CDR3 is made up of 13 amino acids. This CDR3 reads CASSEQVNQPQHF. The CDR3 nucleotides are TGTGCCAGCAGCGAACAGGTAAATCAGCCCCAGCATTTT.

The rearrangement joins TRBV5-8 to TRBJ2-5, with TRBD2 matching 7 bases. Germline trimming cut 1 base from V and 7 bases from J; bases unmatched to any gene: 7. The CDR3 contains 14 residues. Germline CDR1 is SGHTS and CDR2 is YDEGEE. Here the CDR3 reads CASSLPGGVATQYF. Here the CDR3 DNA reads TGTGCCAGCAGCTTGCCGGGGGGTGTTGCGACCCAGTACTTC.

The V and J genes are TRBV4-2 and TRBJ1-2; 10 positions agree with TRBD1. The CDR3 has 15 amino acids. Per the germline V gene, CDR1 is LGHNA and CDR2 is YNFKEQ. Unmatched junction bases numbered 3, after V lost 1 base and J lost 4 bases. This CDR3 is CASSQGGQGLYGYTF. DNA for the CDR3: TGTGCCAGCAGCCAAGGGGGACAGGGGCTCTATGGCTACACCTTC.

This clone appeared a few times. This CDR3 is CASYLQGSTGELFF. DNA of the CDR3: TGTGCCAGCTACTTACAGGGGTCCACCGGGGAGCTGTTTTTT. The J gene is TRBJ2-2, the V gene TRBV6-5, with 7 bases lining up with TRBD1. The CDR3 extends over 14 amino acids. The V and J ends lost 8 bases and 4 bases, in that order; junction bases with no gene match: 7. Germline V gives CDR1 MNHEY, CDR2 SVGAGI.

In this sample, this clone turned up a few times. CDR3 in amino acids: CASSPKVAGGSYEQYF. The DNA of the CDR3 is TGTGCCAGCTCACCAAAGGTAGCGGGGGGTTCCTACGAGCAGTACTTC. V and J are TRBV18 and TRBJ2-7, with 10 bases fitting TRBD2. The trim removed 2 bases at V and 1 base at J, leaving 5 bases unmatched. Germline V gene sequence: CDR1 KGHSH, CDR2 LQKENI. The CDR3 extends over 16 amino acids.

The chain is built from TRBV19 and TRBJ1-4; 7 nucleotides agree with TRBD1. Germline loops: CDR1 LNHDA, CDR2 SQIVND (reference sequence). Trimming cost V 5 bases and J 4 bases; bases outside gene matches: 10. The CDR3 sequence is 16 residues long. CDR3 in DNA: TGTGCCAGTAGTGGCGCCCCGGGACAGCTTAATGAAAAACTGTTTTTT. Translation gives CASSGAPGQLNEKLFF. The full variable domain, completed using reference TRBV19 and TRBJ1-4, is DGGITQSPKYLFRKEGQNVTLSCEQNLNHDAMYWYRQDPGQGLRLIYYSQIVNDFQKGDIAEGYSVSREKKESFPLTVTSAQKNPTAFYLCASSGAPGQLNEKLFFGSGTQLSVL.

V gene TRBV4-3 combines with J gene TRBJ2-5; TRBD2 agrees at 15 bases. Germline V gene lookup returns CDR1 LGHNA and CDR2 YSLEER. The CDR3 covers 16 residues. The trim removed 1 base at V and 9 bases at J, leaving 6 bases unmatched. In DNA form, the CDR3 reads TGCGCCAGCAGCCAAGGGACTAGCGGGGGGGCCGGGTCCCAGTACTTC. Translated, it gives CASSQGTSGGAGSQYF.